A single sample gave rise to the 23 T cell receptor beta chains below, sequenced in a study of technical replicates of blood from four donors. Profiling relied on immunoSEQ multiplex PCR, and the TCRdb table lists in-frame clones only, not all of them. The table shows 72,000 or so clones, with approximately 94% occurring only once. Sequenced input: T cells isolated from PBMCs. The receptors were gathered from a human donor in good health.

The chain couples TRBV2 to TRBJ1-3; no firm D call. The CDR3 totals 14 residues. Trimming left V 2 bases short and J 0 bases short, with 5 bases between. Germline values: CDR1 SNHLY, CDR2 FYNNEI. The DNA of the CDR3 is TGTGCCAGCAGTGAACGGGTCTCTGGAAACACCATATATTTT. Its translation is CASSERVSGNTIYF.

This chain joins TRBV27 and TRBJ1-1; 7 bases match TRBD1. The ends lost 4 bases at V and 12 bases at J; junction bases unmatched: 11. Germline CDR1 MNHEY, CDR2 SMNVEV (reference sequence). CDR3 length: 13 residues. The CDR3 nucleotides read TGTGCCAGCAGTTCAACGACAGGGCCAAAAACTTTCTTT. This sequence encodes CASSSTTGPKTFF.

This chain connects TRBV9 to TRBJ2-1; 7 bases map to TRBD1. The V gene's germline CDR1 is SGDLS and CDR2 YYNGEE. Losses at the gene ends were 3 bases for V and 6 bases for J; bases not matched to a gene: 12. The CDR3 sequence is 16 residues long. CDR3 in DNA: TGTGCCAGCAGCGGAAACCGGGACAGACCTTCCAATGAGCAGTTCTTC. It encodes CASSGNRDRPSNEQFF.

J is TRBJ2-7 and V is TRBV19; D perhaps matches TRBD1 (7 bases). Trimming left V 7 bases short and J 4 bases short, with 8 bases between. This CDR3 contains 11 residues. The V gene's germline CDR1 is LNHDA and CDR2 SQIVND (reference sequence). The CDR3, as DNA: TGTGCCAGTACAGGGGGGTACGAGCAGTACTTC. Translated: CASTGGYEQYF.

The rearrangement links TRBV5-1 to TRBJ1-3; no definite D call. Per the germline V gene, CDR1 is SGHRS and CDR2 is YFSETQ. V lost 4 bases and J 3 bases, leaving 20 bases between the germline ends. The CDR3 totals 17 residues. CDR3 residues: CASSLTDDPSSGNTIYF. The CDR3, as DNA: TGCGCCAGCAGCCTTACAGACGATCCGTCGAGTGGAAACACCATATATTTT.

The CDR3 protein is CATPQERGPMEAFF. DNA of the CDR3: TGTGCCACCCCTCAAGAGAGAGGGCCTATGGAAGCTTTCTTT. V gene TRBV7-9 combines with J gene TRBJ1-1; D unclear. Trimming pared 10 bases from V and 8 bases from J, leaving 23 bases between. CDR1 is SEHNR and CDR2 is FQNEAQ in the germline V gene (reference sequence). CDR3 length equals 14 residues.

The J gene is TRBJ1-2, the V gene TRBV13; 7 positions agree with TRBD1. Germline loops: CDR1 PRHDT, CDR2 FYEKMQ (reference sequence). The CDR3 length is 16 residues. The V gene end was trimmed by 3 bases and the J gene end by 4 bases; junction bases not matched to a gene: 11. This CDR3 reads CASSFYRDSNSYGYTF. In nucleotides, the CDR3 is TGTGCCAGCAGCTTTTACAGGGACAGCAATTCCTATGGCTACACCTTC.

The rearrangement uses TRBV27 and TRBJ2-3; TRBD2 agrees at 9 bases. J gave up 5 bases and V 6 bases, and 9 bases lay outside the gene matches. The CDR3 sequence is 15 residues long. Per the germline V gene, CDR1 is MNHEY and CDR2 is SMNVEV (reference sequence). CDR3 region: CASSFSGRRGDTQYF. CDR3 DNA: TGTGCCAGCAGCTTTAGCGGGAGAAGAGGAGATACGCAGTATTTT.

This sequence joins TRBV4-1 and TRBJ2-1; possibly TRBD1 for D (5 bases). V gave up 3 bases and J gave up 0 bases, with 12 bases separating them. CDR1 and CDR2 (germline): MGHRA, YSYEKL. This CDR3 region has 16 residues. DNA for the CDR3: TGCGCCAGCAGCCATCCCAGACAGAGCTCCTACAATGAGCAGTTCTTC. Amino acid sequence: CASSHPRQSSYNEQFF.

The V gene is TRBV4-1, the J gene TRBJ2-3; 11 positions match TRBD2. Germline-derived CDR1 and CDR2 are MGHRA and YSYEKL. Unmatched junction bases numbered 9, after V lost 1 base and J lost 6 bases. The CDR3 consists of 17 residues. For the CDR3, the DNA is TGCGCCAGCAGCCAAGTGGGGACTAGCGGTAGGGTCGATACGCAGTATTTT. Translating gives CASSQVGTSGRVDTQYF.

This chain joins TRBV2 and TRBJ1-2, with 9 bases identical to TRBD1. The trim removed 3 bases at V and 4 bases at J, leaving 0 bases unmatched. CDR3 size: 13 residues. Germline lookup yields CDR1 SNHLY and CDR2 FYNNEI. The CDR3 is CASSETGGYGYTF. The CDR3 nucleotides are TGTGCCAGCAGTGAGACAGGGGGCTATGGCTACACCTTC.

This clone was seen a handful of times. This chain joins TRBV9 and TRBJ1-1; no firm D call. In germline, CDR1 is SGDLS, CDR2 YYNGEE. This CDR3 contains 13 residues. With 0 bases removed from V and 6 bases from J, the gap between germline ends came to 9 bases. CDR3 protein: CASSVAGVPEAFF. The CDR3 DNA is TGTGCCAGCAGCGTAGCCGGGGTCCCTGAAGCTTTCTTT.

This clone was counted once. The rearrangement links TRBV5-4 to TRBJ1-2, with no clear D. Germline-derived CDR1 and CDR2 are SGHNT and YYREEE (reference sequence). Trimming removed 4 bases at V and 1 base at J, with 11 bases between. The CDR3 has 14 amino acids. This CDR3 reads CASSLAVINYGYTF. For the CDR3, the DNA is TGTGCCAGCAGCCTAGCGGTAATTAACTATGGCTACACCTTC.

The rearrangement links TRBV10-1 to TRBJ1-2, with D perhaps TRBD1 (6 bases). V lost 5 bases, J lost 2 bases, and 9 bases lay in between. This CDR3 is built from 13 residues. Per germline, CDR1 WNHNN and CDR2 SYGVQD (reference sequence). The CDR3 bases are TGCGCCAGCAGTAAGGACAGCAACTATGGCTACACCTTC. The encoded protein is CASSKDSNYGYTF.

This chain joins TRBV7-4 and TRBJ2-3, with D maybe TRBD2 (6 bases). V was pared by 1 base and J by 7 bases, with 18 bases between. This CDR3 comprises 16 residues. The germline V gene encodes CDR1 SGHVT and CDR2 SQSDAQ. CDR3 DNA: TGTGCCAGCAGCTTAGAATACCGGGCAGGAGGGAATACGCAGTATTTT. Protein: CASSLEYRAGGNTQYF. The full variable domain, with the rest looked up from reference TRBV7-4 and TRBJ2-3, is GAGVSQSPRYKVAKRGRDVALRCDSISGHVTLYWYRQTLGQGSEVLTYSQSDAQRDKSGRPSGRFSAERPERSVSTLKIQRTEQGDSAVYLCASSLEYRAGGNTQYFGPGTRLTVL.

The chain combines TRBV19 with TRBJ2-7, with 8 bases that match TRBD2. The CDR3 loop spans 13 amino acids. The V gene end was trimmed by 8 bases and the J gene end by 4 bases; junction bases not matched to a gene: 7. Germline V CDR1 and CDR2: LNHDA, SQIVND (reference sequence). CDR3 amino acids: CASLAGGSYEQYF. In DNA, the CDR3 is TGTGCCAGTTTGGCGGGAGGCAGTTACGAGCAGTACTTC.

The V gene is TRBV19, the J gene TRBJ1-2; no clear D. The germline V gene encodes CDR1 LNHDA and CDR2 SQIVND (reference sequence). This CDR3 spans 12 amino acids. Trimming left V 6 bases short and J 8 bases short, with 13 bases between. CDR3 residues: CASSSKVGGYTF. CDR3 nucleotide sequence: TGTGCCAGTAGCTCAAAAGTCGGGGGCTACACCTTC.

The chain carries TRBV9 and TRBJ1-5, with D possibly matching TRBD1 (5 bases). The CDR3 has 15 amino acids. V lost 0 bases to trimming and J lost 3 bases, with 10 bases between them. The germline V gene encodes CDR1 SGDLS and CDR2 YYNGEE. CDR3 amino acids: CASSVEGLFNQPQHF. The CDR3 DNA sequence: TGTGCCAGCAGCGTAGAGGGGCTTTTCAATCAGCCCCAGCATTTT.

V and J are TRBV7-2 and TRBJ2-5, with 9 positions matching TRBD1. The CDR3 runs to 15 residues. CDR1 and CDR2 (germline): SGHTA, FQGNSA. J lost 7 bases, V lost 1 base, and 7 bases had no gene match. CDR3 coding DNA: TGTGCCAGCAGCTTAGGGGGACAGGGACTGGGGACCCAGTACTTC. This sequence encodes CASSLGGQGLGTQYF. The variable domain in full, with the rest retrieved from reference TRBV7-2 and TRBJ2-5, is GAGVSQSPSNKVTEKGKDVELRCDPISGHTALYWYRQSLGQGLEFLIYFQGNSAPDKSGLPSDRFSAERTGGSVSTLTIQRTQQEDSAVYLCASSLGGQGLGTQYFGPGTRLLVL.

The chain joins TRBV10-3 to TRBJ2-7; D might be TRBD2 (6 bases). Trimming took 8 bases from V and 5 from J, leaving 13 bases between them. The CDR3 extends over 12 amino acids. CDR1 is ENHRY, CDR2 SYGVKD, per germline. The CDR3 region is CAIRRETDEQYF. In nucleotides, the CDR3 is TGTGCCATCCGCCGGGAGACCGACGAGCAGTACTTC.

V gene TRBV18 combines with J gene TRBJ1-1; tentatively, D is TRBD1 (5 bases). Germline V gives CDR1 KGHSH, CDR2 LQKENI. Trimming removed 3 bases from V and 8 bases from J, with 16 bases in between. CDR3 length: 14 amino acids. The CDR3 loop reads CASSPQGGGLEAFF. Written as DNA, the CDR3 is TGTGCCAGCTCACCTCAGGGTGGCGGATTAGAAGCTTTCTTT.

This chain links TRBV27 with TRBJ2-7; TRBD1 agrees at 8 bases. Germline lookup yields CDR1 MNHEY and CDR2 SMNVEV (reference sequence). The CDR3 consists of 13 residues. Germline trimming cut 4 bases from V and 5 bases from J; bases unmatched to any gene: 4. The CDR3 region has the DNA TGTGCCAGCAGTTGGACAGGGAGAAACGAGCAGTACTTC. It specifies CASSWTGRNEQYF.

This clone was detected once. This chain joins TRBV5-4 and TRBJ1-1; D gene unclear. V was trimmed by 4 bases and J by 1 base, leaving 17 bases between them. The CDR3 is made up of 16 amino acids. Germline V CDR1 and CDR2: SGHNT, YYREEE (reference sequence). DNA for the CDR3: TGTGCCAGCAGCCCGGCCCCGGGCGGGAGGAACACTGAAGCTTTCTTT. As protein: CASSPAPGGRNTEAFF.